The 11 T cell receptor beta chains below come from one sample, sequenced in a study of cytomegalovirus exposure and HLA in healthy donors. Produced via immunoSEQ multiplex PCR; TCRdb's table is partial and in-frame only. The sample includes over 150,000 clones, 85% of them seen just once. Sequenced sample: PBMCs. All receptors derive from a man between 18 and 29 years old in good health and CMV-seropositive.

As to this clone: This specimen includes other DNA sequences encoding the same CDR3. This chain connects TRBV7-6 to TRBJ1-1, with TRBD1 identical over 7 bases. The CDR3 is made up of 15 amino acids. Germline trimming cut 5 bases from V and 0 bases from J; bases unmatched to any gene: 6. Germline-derived CDR1 and CDR2 are SGHVS and FNYEAQ. The CDR3 sequence is CASSPRQGMNTEAFF. DNA of the CDR3: TGTGCCAGCAGCCCACGACAGGGAATGAACACTGAAGCTTTCTTT.

The chain uses TRBV28 and TRBJ2-7, with TRBD2 matching over 11 bases. Trimming at V came to 7 bases and at J to 0 bases, leaving 8 bases not matched to a gene. Germline V gives CDR1 MDHEN, CDR2 SYDVKM. The CDR3 has 16 residues. As DNA, the CDR3 is TGTGCCAGCAACTATCCCGGGACTAGCGGCTCCTACGAGCAGTACTTC. It yields the protein CASNYPGTSGSYEQYF.

J is TRBJ2-7 and V is TRBV28; 8 positions match TRBD2. Germline assignment: CDR1 MDHEN and CDR2 SYDVKM. V gave up 2 bases and J gave up 3 bases; unmatched junction bases: 0. CDR3 length: 13 amino acids. The CDR3 spells CASSLGTSYEQYF. In DNA form, the CDR3 reads TGTGCCAGCAGTTTAGGGACTAGCTACGAGCAGTACTTC.

This chain links TRBV5-1 with TRBJ1-3; 7 positions match TRBD1. Germline V lookup: CDR1 SGHRS, CDR2 YFSETQ. Germline trimming cut 4 bases from V and 1 base from J; bases unmatched to any gene: 8. The CDR3 contains 16 residues. This CDR3 is CASSADRRSSGNTIYF. The CDR3 nucleotides are TGCGCCAGCAGCGCGGACAGGAGGTCGTCTGGAAACACCATATATTTT.

The J gene is TRBJ1-4, the V gene TRBV18; maybe TRBD1 (6 bases). The ends were cut back, 3 bases at V and 7 bases at J, with 12 bases in the middle. The germline V gene encodes CDR1 KGHSH and CDR2 LQKENI. CDR3 length: 14 amino acids. The CDR3: CASSPAGESEKLFF. DNA for the CDR3: TGTGCCAGCTCACCTGCAGGGGAAAGTGAAAAACTGTTTTTT.

The chain recombines TRBV5-1 with TRBJ2-3; D is unresolved. In germline, CDR1 is SGHRS, CDR2 YFSETQ. The CDR3 extends over 15 amino acids. V dropped 0 bases and J dropped 1 base, with 9 bases sitting between them. The CDR3 reads CASSLVDRGTDTQYF. As DNA, the CDR3 is TGCGCCAGCAGCTTGGTAGATCGCGGCACAGATACGCAGTATTTT.

The chain recombines TRBV4-2 with TRBJ2-3; TRBD1 aligns across 7 bases. Trimming at V came to 3 bases and at J to 4 bases, leaving 4 bases not matched to a gene. This CDR3 is 14 amino acids long. Germline values: CDR1 LGHNA, CDR2 YNFKEQ. CDR3 nucleotide sequence: TGTGCCAGCAGCCAGACAGGGAACCCAGATACGCAGTATTTT. Translating gives CASSQTGNPDTQYF.

V usage is TRBV5-1 and J usage is TRBJ2-3; 11 bases align to TRBD2. After removal of 5 bases from V and 7 bases from J, the junction contained 12 bases not matched to a gene. The length of the CDR3 is 16 residues. Germline CDR1 and CDR2: SGHRS and YFSETQ. DNA for the CDR3: TGCGCCAGCAGTTTTATAGCGGGAGGGGTCATTAATACGCAGTATTTT. Protein: CASSFIAGGVINTQYF.

This clone was detected once. The V gene is TRBV7-2, the J gene TRBJ2-3, with D possibly TRBD1 on 6 matching bases. The CDR3 length is 13 residues. Germline V gene data show CDR1 as SGHTA and CDR2 as FQGNSA. V was clipped by 6 bases and J by 3 bases, with 10 bases between them. CDR3 amino acids: CASSPQGTDTQYF. Written as DNA, the CDR3 is TGTGCCAGCAGTCCCCAGGGGACAGATACGCAGTATTTT.

V and J are TRBV9 and TRBJ2-1; 8 bases are a match to TRBD2. The CDR3 covers 14 residues. Trimming cost V 5 bases and J 8 bases; bases outside gene matches: 9. From germline, CDR1 is SGDLS and CDR2 YYNGEE. CDR3 nucleotide sequence: TGTGCCAGCAGGCCCCGGACTAGCTCTCATGAGCAGTTCTTC. This codes for CASRPRTSSHEQFF.

The chain couples TRBV18 to TRBJ1-5, with D possibly TRBD1 on 5 matching bases. There are 17 residues in the CDR3. Germline V gene sequence: CDR1 KGHSH, CDR2 LQKENI. Trimming left V 4 bases short and J 1 base short, with 17 bases between. The DNA of the CDR3 is TGTGCCAGCTCACTGACAGCACCTTCTATAAGCAATCAGCCCCAGCATTTT. Translation: CASSLTAPSISNQPQHF.